The 24 T cell receptor beta chains below were found in one sample sequenced in a study of blood T cell repertoires in COVID-19. TCRdb keeps only in-frame clones here, not all; method: immunoSEQ multiplex PCR. The data contain 250,000 or so clones, less than 90% of them seen just once; the ten biggest clones take up 1.5%. The sequenced sample was peripheral blood. The receptor set was obtained from a woman aged 40 to 49 who had recovered from COVID-19.

This clone was detected a few times. The V call is TRBV3-1 (or the pseudogene TRBV3-2), the J call TRBJ2-7; D is undetermined. Per germline, CDR1 LGHDT and CDR2 YNNKEL (reference sequence). The germline V and J ends were trimmed by 0 bases and 2 bases, with 5 bases remaining between them. This CDR3 has 13 residues. The CDR3, as DNA: TGTGCCAGCAGCCAAGATATTGCCTACGAGCAGTACTTC. It encodes CASSQDIAYEQYF.

The V gene is TRBV4-1, the J gene TRBJ1-4, with no clear D. CDR1 MGHRA and CDR2 YSYEKL come from the germline V gene. Trimming pared 2 bases from V and 4 bases from J, leaving 14 bases between. The CDR3 loop spans 16 amino acids. The CDR3 bases are TGCGCCAGCAGCCAATTGGCCCTAGGAGGTAATGAAAAACTGTTTTTT. Residues: CASSQLALGGNEKLFF.

This clone has only one observation. This rearrangement joins TRBV5-1 to TRBJ1-2, with D perhaps TRBD1 (6 bases). CDR3 length: 12 amino acids. CDR1 SGHRS and CDR2 YFSETQ come from the germline V gene. The V gene lost 0 bases and the J gene lost 6 bases, with 6 bases spanning the gap. The CDR3 sequence is CASSLGQDGYTF. As DNA, the CDR3 is TGCGCCAGCAGCTTGGGACAGGATGGCTACACCTTC.

The V and J genes are TRBV30 and TRBJ2-5; D is possibly TRBD1 (5 bases). The CDR3 has 14 amino acids. Trimming took off 3 bases at V and 5 bases at J, with 16 bases between the two ends. Germline V lookup: CDR1 GTSNPN, CDR2 SVGIG (reference sequence). The CDR3 DNA follows: TGTGCCTGGAGGGGTAGGGGTCCGTGGGAGACCCAGTACTTC. This translates into CAWRGRGPWETQYF.

The chain joins TRBV2 to TRBJ2-1; 8 nucleotides align to TRBD2. The CDR3 covers 15 residues. Germline trimming cut 6 bases from V and 6 bases from J; bases unmatched to any gene: 10. Looked up from germline, CDR1 is SNHLY and CDR2 is FYNNEI. The CDR3 region has the DNA TGTGCCAGCAGGGCTCGGAGCGGGGGTGGCAATGAGCAGTTCTTC. Translated: CASRARSGGGNEQFF.

V usage is TRBV30 and J usage is TRBJ2-7; D uncertain. The CDR3 runs to 13 residues. Trimming stripped 4 bases from V and 9 bases from J, with 19 bases between. CDR1 GTSNPN and CDR2 SVGIG come from the germline V gene (reference sequence). CDR3 protein: CAWTPGSARGQYF. In DNA form, the CDR3 reads TGTGCCTGGACCCCCGGTTCGGCCAGAGGGCAGTACTTC.

V is TRBV9 and J is TRBJ2-7; D perhaps matches TRBD2 (7 bases). Germline V gene sequence: CDR1 SGDLS, CDR2 YYNGEE. The germline V and J ends were trimmed by 3 bases and 0 bases, with 16 bases remaining between them. The CDR3 covers 16 residues. The chain's CDR3 is CASSAKVGGLSYEQYF. DNA for the CDR3: TGTGCCAGCAGCGCGAAAGTCGGGGGGCTCTCCTACGAGCAGTACTTC.

The genes are TRBV29-1 and TRBJ1-1, with D perhaps TRBD1 (5 bases). In germline, CDR1 is SQVTM, CDR2 ANQGSEA. V gave up 5 bases and J gave up 1 base, with 11 bases separating them. The CDR3 is 13 amino acids. CDR3 region: CSVLRQPNTEAFF. The CDR3 region has the DNA TGCAGCGTTCTACGACAGCCGAACACTGAAGCTTTCTTT.

The chain recombines TRBV27 with TRBJ2-1, with a possible D match to TRBD2 (6 bases). The CDR3 has 14 amino acids. With 5 bases removed from V and 6 bases from J, the gap between germline ends came to 14 bases. The V gene's germline CDR1 is MNHEY and CDR2 SMNVEV (reference sequence). CDR3 sequence reads: CASSVGVGSNEQFF. The CDR3 nucleotides are TGTGCCAGCAGTGTCGGAGTCGGGAGCAATGAGCAGTTCTTC.

V gene TRBV7-9 combines with J gene TRBJ2-5; D call uncertain. This CDR3 region has 13 residues. Trimming stripped 5 bases from V and 13 bases from J, with 20 bases between. Germline CDR1 reads SEHNR; CDR2 reads FQNEAQ (reference sequence). CDR3 in amino acids: CASSTSFRVIPYF. CDR3 coding DNA: TGTGCCAGCAGCACCTCATTTAGAGTAATTCCGTACTTC. Full variable domain (outside the CDR3, taken from reference TRBV7-9 and TRBJ2-5): DTGVSQNPRHKITKRGQNVTFRCDPISEHNRLYWYRQTLGQGPEFLTYFQNEAQLEKSRLLSDRFSAERPKGSFSTLEIQRTEQGDSAMYLCASSTSFRVIPYFGPGTRLLVL.

This rearrangement joins TRBV2 to TRBJ2-7; D perhaps matches TRBD1 (6 bases). V was trimmed by 3 bases and J by 3 bases, leaving 9 bases between them. The CDR3 contains 13 residues. The germline V gene encodes CDR1 SNHLY and CDR2 FYNNEI. The CDR3 sequence: CASSDRGVYEQYF. For the CDR3, the DNA is TGTGCCAGCAGTGACAGGGGAGTCTACGAGCAGTACTTC.

The chain uses TRBV4-1 and TRBJ2-1; the match to TRBD1 covers 11 bases. CDR3 length: 16 amino acids. Germline V gene lookup returns CDR1 MGHRA and CDR2 YSYEKL. V was clipped by 2 bases and J by 5 bases; unmatched bases: 5. The CDR3 nucleotides are TGCGCCAGCAGCCAACCCGGGACAGGGGGAAACAATGAGCAGTTCTTC. Amino acids: CASSQPGTGGNNEQFF.

V and J are TRBV20-1 and TRBJ2-7; TRBD2 is a possible D gene (6 bases). V lost 3 bases to trimming and J lost 5 bases, with 8 bases between them. CDR3 size: 11 residues. Germline CDR1 DFQATT, CDR2 SNEGSKA (reference sequence). The CDR3 is CSASGGHEQYF. CDR3 DNA sequence: TGCAGTGCTAGCGGGGGTCACGAGCAGTACTTC.

This clone was detected only a few times. The chain recombines TRBV25-1 with TRBJ2-1; maybe TRBD1 (6 bases). Germline V gene sequence: CDR1 MGHDK, CDR2 SYGVNS. The ends were cut back, 0 bases at V and 7 bases at J, with 7 bases in the middle. The CDR3 is 13 amino acids. The CDR3 loop reads CASSEYRGNEQFF. CDR3 sequence (DNA): TGTGCCAGCAGTGAATACAGGGGTAATGAGCAGTTCTTC.

V is TRBV2 and J is TRBJ2-3; 7 bases line up with TRBD1. The J segment lost 5 bases and the V segment lost 7 bases, leaving 3 bases of the junction unmatched. This CDR3 has 12 amino acids. Germline CDR1 SNHLY, CDR2 FYNNEI. The CDR3 loop reads CASMRQGDTQYF. CDR3 DNA: TGTGCCAGCATGAGACAGGGAGATACGCAGTATTTT.

J is TRBJ2-7 and V is TRBV25-1, with 7 bases aligning to TRBD1. Looked up from germline, CDR1 is MGHDK and CDR2 is SYGVNS. The V segment lost 6 bases and the J segment 2 bases; nucleotides outside the gene matches: 10. CDR3 length: 15 amino acids. The CDR3, as DNA: TGTGCCAGCAGCTCCGGGACAGTCGCAACCTACGAGCAGTACTTC. This encodes CASSSGTVATYEQYF.

Regarding this clone: The same CDR3 is also encoded by other DNA sequences in this sample. In DNA, the CDR3 is TGTGCCAGCAGTTACTCGGCAGGGGGCCAGCCCCAGCATTTT. Its protein product is CASSYSAGGQPQHF. The rearrangement uses TRBV6-5 and TRBJ1-5, with 8 bases that match TRBD1. The J segment lost 7 bases and the V segment lost 0 bases, leaving 2 bases of the junction unmatched. Per the germline V gene, CDR1 is MNHEY and CDR2 is SVGAGI. This CDR3 has 14 amino acids.

The chain employs TRBV5-4 and TRBJ1-5; unclear D gene. Trimming took off 4 bases at V and 4 bases at J, with 15 bases between the two ends. The CDR3 runs 15 residues. Germline CDR1 is SGHNT and CDR2 is YYREEE (reference sequence). The CDR3 bases are TGTGCCAGCAGCCCCGGTAGGGAGCCAAATCAGCCCCAGCATTTT. Translated, it gives CASSPGREPNQPQHF.

This clone turned up a few times. This chain joins TRBV6-6 and TRBJ2-3, with D possibly being TRBD2 (6 bases). The V and J ends lost 5 bases and 3 bases respectively, with 12 bases between them. The germline gives CDR1 MNHNY, CDR2 SVGAGI (reference sequence). This CDR3 has 14 amino acids. CDR3 in amino acids: CASSPTRRTDTQYF. The CDR3 DNA reads TGTGCCAGCAGTCCGACTAGACGGACAGATACGCAGTATTTT.

The CDR3 DNA is TGTGCCAGCTCACCAGGGAGTCAGAGCGACGAGCAGTACTTC. Encoded protein: CASSPGSQSDEQYF. V usage is TRBV18 and J usage is TRBJ2-7; a weak D match, TRBD2 (5 bases). This CDR3 is built from 14 residues. Germline V gives CDR1 KGHSH, CDR2 LQKENI. The ends were cut back, 2 bases at V and 5 bases at J, with 13 bases in the middle.

This chain uses TRBV30 with TRBJ1-5; D call uncertain. Germline CDR1 reads GTSNPN; CDR2 reads SVGIG (reference sequence). Trimming shortened V by 2 bases and J by 7 bases, and 15 bases separated the two germline ends. The CDR3 runs 14 residues. The CDR3 sequence is CAWSPPLFPQPQHF. The CDR3 DNA reads TGTGCCTGGAGTCCCCCCCTATTTCCCCAGCCCCAGCATTTT.

The V gene is TRBV19, the J gene TRBJ2-7; 7 bases fit TRBD1. This CDR3 has 15 residues. The trim removed 7 bases at V and 0 bases at J, leaving 9 bases unmatched. The germline gives CDR1 LNHDA, CDR2 SQIVND (reference sequence). The DNA for the CDR3 is TGTGCCAGTACCAATGGACAGGAGAGCTCCTACGAGCAGTACTTC. This encodes CASTNGQESSYEQYF.

The chain employs TRBV5-1 and TRBJ2-7, with 10 bases aligning to TRBD2. CDR1 and CDR2 from the germline V gene are SGHRS and YFSETQ. The CDR3 length is 15 residues. Trimming cost V 1 base and J 7 bases; bases outside gene matches: 8. The CDR3 DNA follows: TGCGCCAGCAGCTTGTTCAGCGGGGGGGCTGAAGAGCAGTACTTC. Translated: CASSLFSGGAEEQYF.

This sequence joins TRBV2 and TRBJ1-1, with a possible D match to TRBD1 (5 bases). Deletions cut 0 bases from V and 3 bases from J, with 11 bases between. Germline CDR1 SNHLY, CDR2 FYNNEI. This CDR3 spans 15 amino acids. The CDR3 coding sequence is TGTGCCAGCAGTGAAGCGCCCGGGGGGTACACTGAAGCTTTCTTT. Its translation: CASSEAPGGYTEAFF.